Sequencing of this T cell receptor (beta chain) was carried out in a study of cytomegalovirus exposure and HLA in healthy donors. Findings and limits, study-wide: In vitro work confirmed that a few CMV-associated chains recognize CMV antigens. A classifier reportedly called cytomegalovirus status with high sensitivity and specificity. Cytomegalovirus association was listed for under 200 TCR beta chains.

The CDR3 contains 13 residues. The V end was cut by 7 bases, the J end by 7 bases, with 14 bases between. Germline V lookup: CDR1 SEHNR, CDR2 FQNEAQ (reference sequence). Data came from immunoSEQ multiplex PCR; TCRdb stores just in-frame clones and leaves some out. The sample lists around 190,000 clones, around 80% occurring once. Turning to this clone: The antigen is undetermined.

V usage is TRBV7-9 and J usage is TRBJ1-5; D not resolved. Source material: PBMCs. This TCR derives from a young woman in good health and CMV-seronegative. CDR3 bases: TGTGCCAGCACCGCCTTGGGAGGCCAGCCCCAGCATTTT. It is translated as CASTALGGQPQHF.